Each of the 22 T cell receptor beta chains below was sequenced from the same sample in a study of cytomegalovirus exposure and HLA in healthy donors (dated by TCRdb to the late 2010s). Libraries were prepared through the immunoSEQ multiplex PCR assay. For the multiplex PCR, a mixture combining 60 forward primers for TCR Vbeta segments and 13 reverse primers for TCR Jbeta segments was used. In TCRdb, the immuneACCESS table is reduced to in-frame sequences with V and J assigned. These tables do not hold every clone; where another copy was compared, an unresolved V gene accounts for under half, and the others remain unexplained. For this sample there are about 120,000 clones; around 81% appear just once. The ten largest account for more than 1% of the sample. Specimen: PBMCs. These TCRs come from a female donor in good health and CMV-seronegative.

This clone is medium-sized within its sample. The J gene is TRBJ2-7, the V gene TRBV6-1, with D maybe TRBD1 (6 bases). The V end was cut by 4 bases, the J end by 5 bases, with 18 bases between. The CDR3 spans 15 residues. Germline V gene sequence: CDR1 MNHNS, CDR2 SASEGT. The CDR3 region is CASSVTQGGADEQYF. The CDR3 DNA reads as TGTGCCAGCAGTGTGACACAGGGTGGGGCGGACGAGCAGTACTTC.

The genes are TRBV7-9 and TRBJ2-2, with D maybe TRBD1 (6 bases). Looked up from germline, CDR1 is SEHNR and CDR2 is FQNEAQ (reference sequence). V gave up 2 bases and J gave up 5 bases, with 6 bases separating them. The CDR3 has 13 residues. The DNA for the CDR3 is TGTGCCAGCAGCTTACAGGGGACCGGGGAGCTGTTTTTT. This sequence encodes CASSLQGTGELFF.

The chain employs TRBV30 and TRBJ2-5; D is perhaps TRBD1 (5 bases). This CDR3 has 13 residues. The germline gives CDR1 GTSNPN, CDR2 SVGIG (reference sequence). Trimming took 0 bases from V and 5 from J, leaving 10 bases between them. Written as DNA, the CDR3 is TGTGCCTGGAGTGTAAAGGGGCAGGAGACCCAGTACTTC. Its translation is CAWSVKGQETQYF.

This chain connects TRBV2 to TRBJ1-2; tentative D call: TRBD1 (5 bases). The CDR3 covers 12 residues. The ends were cut back, 6 bases at V and 9 bases at J, with 14 bases in the middle. CDR1 and CDR2 from the germline V gene are SNHLY and FYNNEI. The CDR3 protein is CASSAGGGRYTF. CDR3 in DNA: TGTGCCAGCAGCGCCGGGGGTGGGCGCTACACCTTC.

A word on this clone: One end of the junction is discordant with germline, which a read error may explain. CDR3 DNA sequence: TGTTCCAGCAGCTTCGGAGCCCCCCGGATAGCGGGGAGCGAGCAGTACTTC. This translates into CSSSFGAPRIAGSEQYF. The rearrangement joins TRBV7-9 to TRBJ2-7, with 8 bases identical to TRBD2. CDR1 is SEHNR, CDR2 FQNEAQ, per germline (reference sequence). The CDR3 is made up of 17 amino acids.

The CDR3 reads CASRPGMGTGELFF. CDR3 nucleotides: TGTGCCAGCAGGCCGGGGATGGGCACCGGGGAGCTGTTTTTT. The rearrangement links TRBV2 to TRBJ2-2; TRBD2 is a possible D gene (5 bases). Trimming took 6 bases from V and 4 from J, leaving 12 bases between them. The germline V gene has CDR1 SNHLY and CDR2 FYNNEI. The CDR3 is 14 residues long.

This chain connects TRBV2 to TRBJ2-7; 10 nucleotides line up with TRBD1. The CDR3 sequence is 15 residues long. In germline, CDR1 is SNHLY, CDR2 FYNNEI. V lost 7 bases and J lost 6; bases outside the gene matches: 12. The CDR3 DNA reads as TGTGCCAGCAAGAGGGGGGGGACAGGGGACTCCGAGCAGTACTTC. Its translation is CASKRGGTGDSEQYF.

The V and J genes are TRBV5-4 and TRBJ1-2, with D possibly matching TRBD1 (6 bases). The V gene lost 4 bases and the J gene lost 4 bases, with 11 bases spanning the gap. Germline assignment: CDR1 SGHNT and CDR2 YYREEE (reference sequence). This CDR3 spans 13 amino acids. This CDR3 reads CASSGRQAYGYTF. As DNA, the CDR3 is TGTGCCAGCAGCGGGAGACAGGCCTATGGCTACACCTTC.

The V call is TRBV10-1, the J call TRBJ2-3; TRBD2 is a possible D gene (6 bases). Trimming took off 10 bases at V and 1 base at J, with 15 bases between the two ends. The CDR3 is made up of 14 amino acids. Germline V gene data show CDR1 as WNHNN and CDR2 as SYGVQD (reference sequence). The CDR3 DNA sequence: TGCGCCACCGGGGGACGTTTGGGCACAGATACGCAGTATTTT. Amino acids: CATGGRLGTDTQYF.

This chain connects TRBV27 to TRBJ2-7; tentatively, D is TRBD2 (6 bases). V was clipped by 8 bases and J by 6 bases, with 11 bases between them. The CDR3 totals 11 residues. The germline V gene has CDR1 MNHEY and CDR2 SMNVEV (reference sequence). This CDR3 is CASGSGGEQYF. CDR3 sequence (DNA): TGTGCCAGCGGATCCGGGGGCGAGCAGTACTTC.

This clone occurred once. The chain employs TRBV13 and TRBJ2-5; 10 nucleotides match TRBD1. The J call is doubtful: the DNA matches TRBJ2-7 better. This CDR3 spans 19 amino acids. From germline, CDR1 is PRHDT and CDR2 FYEKMQ (reference sequence). Written as DNA, the CDR3 is TGTGCCAGCAGCTTGCCGACCCGGGACAGGGGCCGGATTGGCTACGAGCAGTACTTC. This codes for CASSLPTRDRGRIGYEQYF.

This clone was observed once. V and J are TRBV19 and TRBJ1-5; D is unclear. CDR1 LNHDA and CDR2 SQIVND come from the germline V gene (reference sequence). Trimming left V 1 base short and J 10 bases short, with 17 bases between. CDR3 size: 15 residues. CDR3 in amino acids: CASSIGWQASLPQHF. DNA of the CDR3: TGTGCCAGTAGTATAGGATGGCAGGCCTCCCTCCCCCAGCATTTT.

The rearrangement joins TRBV7-9 to TRBJ2-2, with 8 bases fitting TRBD2. CDR3 length equals 17 residues. V lost 0 bases to trimming and J lost 4 bases; unmatched junction nucleotides: 7. Germline V gives CDR1 SEHNR, CDR2 FQNEAQ (reference sequence). The CDR3 loop reads CASSLAFRGGPTGELFF. For the CDR3, the DNA is TGTGCCAGCAGCTTAGCGTTCCGGGGGGGCCCCACCGGGGAGCTGTTTTTT.

This clone was seen more than once but under ten times. V and J are TRBV15 and TRBJ2-3; D not certain. Germline loops: CDR1 LNHNV, CDR2 YYDKDF (reference sequence). The CDR3 contains 12 residues. The V gene lost 3 bases and the J gene lost 11 bases, with 12 bases spanning the gap. The CDR3 protein is CATSSPRDKQYF. The CDR3 DNA sequence: TGTGCCACCAGCAGCCCCCGTGACAAGCAGTATTTT.

V usage is TRBV28 and J usage is TRBJ1-1; 8 bases map to TRBD1. The germline CDR1 and CDR2 sequences are MDHEN and SYDVKM. CDR3 length equals 15 residues. V dropped 6 bases and J dropped 3; count of bases not matched to a gene: 9. CDR3: CASRGRTGRDTEAFF. CDR3 nucleotide sequence: TGTGCCAGCAGGGGCCGGACAGGGCGCGACACTGAAGCTTTCTTT.

The J gene is TRBJ2-4, the V gene TRBV16; D unresolved. CDR3 length equals 17 residues. Deletions cut 0 bases from V and 0 bases from J, with 12 bases between. The germline V gene encodes CDR1 KGHSY and CDR2 FQNENV. The CDR3 loop reads CASSQSTNWLAKNIQYF. CDR3 coding DNA: TGTGCCAGCAGCCAATCGACAAATTGGTTAGCCAAAAACATTCAGTACTTC.

The V and J genes are TRBV5-1 and TRBJ1-2; TRBD1 aligns across 7 bases. This CDR3 comprises 14 residues. Germline V lookup: CDR1 SGHRS, CDR2 YFSETQ. Losses at the gene ends were 4 bases for V and 2 bases for J; bases not matched to a gene: 5. In nucleotides, the CDR3 is TGCGCCAGCAGCCCAGACAGGGAGAACTATGGCTACACCTTC. Residues: CASSPDRENYGYTF.

This chain links TRBV2 with TRBJ1-2; 7 positions agree with TRBD1. Unmatched junction bases numbered 7, after V lost 7 bases and J lost 2 bases. Germline CDR1 is SNHLY and CDR2 is FYNNEI. The CDR3 consists of 14 residues. CDR3 coding DNA: TGTGCCAGCACCAAAGGGGGCCAAAACTATGGCTACACCTTC. Its translation: CASTKGGQNYGYTF.

The chain links TRBV14 to TRBJ2-3, with TRBD2 as a possible D gene (6 bases). This CDR3 spans 16 amino acids. The V gene lost 1 base and the J gene lost 5 bases, with 16 bases spanning the gap. In germline, CDR1 is SGHDN, CDR2 FVKESK. The DNA of the CDR3 is TGTGCCAGCAGCCAAGGTCCAGCGGGCGTTCAAGATACGCAGTATTTT. As protein: CASSQGPAGVQDTQYF.

The rearrangement uses TRBV12-5 and TRBJ2-2; TRBD1 aligns across 9 bases. The CDR3 contains 15 residues. Germline CDR1 is LGHNT and CDR2 is FRNRAP. V was clipped by 7 bases and J by 4 bases; unmatched bases: 7. The chain's CDR3 is CASALGTGSTGELFF. CDR3 nucleotides: TGTGCTAGTGCCTTGGGGACAGGGAGCACCGGGGAGCTGTTTTTT.

The table lists this clone with a few counts. The V call is TRBV7-9, the J call TRBJ2-7; 13 bases agree with TRBD2. The CDR3 is made up of 13 amino acids. The germline V gene has CDR1 SEHNR and CDR2 FQNEAQ (reference sequence). V lost 4 bases and J lost 6; bases outside the gene matches: 0. The CDR3 DNA is TGTGCCAGCAGCTGGACTAGCGGGAGCGAGCAGTACTTC. It codes for CASSWTSGSEQYF.

This chain links TRBV6-5 with TRBJ1-5; D is perhaps TRBD1 (5 bases). This CDR3 is 15 amino acids long. Germline assignment: CDR1 MNHEY and CDR2 SVGAGI. Deletions cut 6 bases from V and 2 bases from J, with 14 bases between. CDR3 amino acids: CASSRRGGGNQPQHF. Written as DNA, the CDR3 is TGTGCCAGCAGCAGGCGGGGCGGCGGCAATCAGCCCCAGCATTTT.